The rows below give T cell receptor beta chains drawn from one sample of a study of cytomegalovirus exposure and HLA in healthy donors. TCRdb keeps only in-frame clones here, not all; method: immunoSEQ multiplex PCR. The repertoire has 100,000 or so clones, 60% to 85% of them found once; the top ten carry less than 3.5%. Sequencing used PBMCs. The receptor set was obtained from a female donor in good health and CMV-seronegative. CDR3s include the opening cysteine and the closing phenylalanine or tryptophan. The D gene is left open where the match is weak. Clone size appears in some rows only: once, few, many, or a class for an expanded clone.

>-|TRBV5-1|TRBJ2-2|-
CASSHGLNTGELSF
TGCGCCAGCAGCCACGGATTGAACACCGGGGAGCTGTCTTTT
>-|TRBV5-4|TRBJ2-1|-
CASSSPKDTQQFF
TGTGCCAGCAGCTCACCGAAGGACACACAGCAGTTCTTC
>-|TRBV6-5|TRBJ2-1|-
CASSGVAPVGNEQFF
TGTGCCAGCAGTGGAGTAGCGCCAGTTGGGAATGAGCAGTTCTTC
>few|TRBV5-4|TRBJ2-2|TRBD2
CASINRAGDNTGELFF
TGTGCCAGCATCAACAGAGCGGGGGATAACACCGGGGAGCTGTTTTTT
>once|TRBV7-9|TRBJ2-1|TRBD2
CASSSTSGARYNEQFF
TGTGCCAGCAGCTCGACTAGCGGGGCACGTTACAATGAGCAGTTCTTC
>-|TRBV6-5|TRBJ1-2|TRBD1
CASSYVRTGAGGYTF
TGTGCCAGCAGTTACGTTAGGACAGGGGCGGGCGGCTACACCTTC
>-|TRBV4-1|TRBJ1-1|-
CASRESGRNTEAFF
TGCGCCAGTCGCGAATCGGGGAGGAACACTGAAGCTTTCTTT
>-|TRBV5-6|TRBJ2-3|-
CASRDAGGTDTQYF
TGTGCCAGCAGAGACGCGGGTGGCACAGATACGCAGTATTTT
>few|TRBV2|TRBJ1-6|TRBD1
CASSDGQGAQNSPLHF
TGTGCCAGCAGTGATGGTCAGGGGGCGCAGAATTCACCCCTCCACTTT
>-|TRBV7-3|TRBJ1-6|-
CASSLTRDSPLHF
TGTGCCAGCAGCTTAACCAGGGATTCACCCCTCCACTTT
>-|TRBV11-3|TRBJ2-3|-
CASSPSPDGTDTQYF
TGTGCCAGCAGCCCTAGCCCGGACGGCACAGATACGCAGTATTTT
>-|TRBV7-2|TRBJ1-1|-
CASSSSQGIEAFF
TGTGCCAGCAGCTCGAGTCAGGGGATTGAAGCTTTCTTT
>-|TRBV2|TRBJ2-5|-
CASARLGGETQYF
TGTGCCAGCGCCCGACTAGGAGGGGAGACCCAGTACTTC
>-|TRBV18|TRBJ1-6|-
CASSAVSGGYNSPLHF
TGTGCCAGCTCAGCAGTATCTGGCGGTTATAATTCACCCCTCCACTTT
>-|TRBV29-1|TRBJ1-1|-
CSARQVNTEAFF
TGCAGCGCCAGACAGGTGAACACTGAAGCTTTCTTT
>-|TRBV7-7|TRBJ2-7|TRBD1
CASSSRDRVYEQYF
TGTGCCAGCAGCTCCCGGGACAGAGTATACGAGCAGTACTTC
>-|TRBV6-1|TRBJ2-1|TRBD2
CASSAFLTGGAYNEQFF
TGTGCCAGCAGTGCTTTTCTTACCGGGGGGGCCTACAATGAGCAGTTCTTC